This note documents a single T cell receptor beta chain sequence. Its specificity is not known. This specimen belongs to a study of T cells expressing NK-cell markers. The wider study: Cells sorted as CD3+CD56+NKG2C+, CD3+CD56+NKG2C- and CD3+CD56-NKG2C+ T cells supplied the TCR beta repertoires. One of eight sequenced donors was HCMV-seronegative; the other seven were seropositive.

Per germline, CDR1 SGHAT and CDR2 FQNNGV. The CDR3 runs to 15 residues. With the 5' RACE reads reprocessed, TCRdb shows one record per CDR3 protein and no DNA. The sample's table shows about 460,000 distinct CDR3 sequences. Notes on the study in general: Whether the expanded NKG2C+ T cell clones recognized HCMV remained unclear. Dominant NKG2C+ clonotypes accounted for 1.0-7.0% of CD8+ T cells in several donors.

Sequencing was carried out using blood T cells: a sorted CD56 or NKG2C T cell subset, CD4+ or CD8+ T cells, or bulk PBMC T cells (not recorded which). The rearrangement joins TRBV11-2 to TRBJ1-4. The TCR comes from a woman between 45 and 60 years old in good health. CDR3 sequence: CASSSGGGISEKLFF.